Listed below are T cell receptor beta chains from one sample, sequenced in a study of T cells in Graves' hyperthyroidism and ophthalmopathy. TCRdb reanalysed the multiplex PCR reads using MiXCR and keeps one entry per CDR3 protein. This sample has about 290,000 distinct CDR3 sequences, with less than 20% found just once. The sequenced sample consisted of blood. The receptor set was obtained from a man aged 50-59 years with Graves' ophthalmopathy. The CDR3 runs from the conserved cysteine through the conserved F or W. Fields, in order: V gene, CDR3 protein.

V: TRBV20-1
CDR3: CSAGGNSNQPQHF

V: TRBV9
CDR3: CASSPGLAGGSGANVLTF

V: TRBV7-2
CDR3: CASSFAKTTNEKLFF

V: TRBV10-1
CDR3: CASSERTGTQETQYF

V: TRBV6-1
CDR3: CASGTANEKLFF

V: TRBV28
CDR3: CASSLGLAGGKSTDTQYF

V: TRBV3-1
CDR3: CASSHKLAVHYEQYF

V: TRBV5-1
CDR3: CASSMDRPNEKLFF

V: TRBV7-9
CDR3: CASSPDWQVYYEQYF

V: TRBV5-6
CDR3: CASSLMAGGMGSYNEQFF

V: TRBV6-1
CDR3: CASSQTLNTEAFF

V: TRBV10-2
CDR3: CASRTSGSWYNEQYF

V: TRBV5-1
CDR3: CASSGGTGNMDTQYF

V: TRBV27
CDR3: CASMSGTGDYGYTF

V: TRBV7-9
CDR3: CASGQGSEQYF

V: TRBV6-1
CDR3: CASTAGVDEQYF

V: TRBV7-2
CDR3: CASSYQSTDTQYF

V: TRBV29-1
CDR3: CSVEEGRSYEQYF

V: TRBV28
CDR3: CASSFDEQFF

V: TRBV2
CDR3: CASTDRIPYGYTF

V: TRBV20-1
CDR3: CSARSRAGGPSTDTQYF

V: TRBV11-2
CDR3: CASSLGTGDEQFF

V: TRBV2
CDR3: CASTFGQSAKNIQYF

V: TRBV20-1
CDR3: CSASVGRSPETQYF

V: TRBV6-1
CDR3: CASSQKPNTEAFF

V: TRBV3-1
CDR3: CASSQAGDYHHNEQFF

V: TRBV11-1
CDR3: CASSIRLAGGSNEQFF

V: TRBV28
CDR3: CASSFREIITDTQYF

V: TRBV28
CDR3: CASLLVGNNRGHTEAFF

V: TRBV19
CDR3: CASSFWDRNEQFF

V: TRBV7-9
CDR3: CASSPGLGTPSWFF

V: TRBV20-1
CDR3: CSGGVGAGENEQFF

V: TRBV10-1
CDR3: CAGSAPGPEDNEQFF

V: TRBV7-3
CDR3: CASSPPGKNEQFF

V: TRBV19
CDR3: CASSTVASGYTF

V: TRBV6-1
CDR3: CASSIQQNTGELFF

V: TRBV11-3
CDR3: CASSSLGGYNEQFF

V: TRBV27
CDR3: CASSLLGNTGELFF

V: TRBV29-1
CDR3: CSVAGHQTGVDGYTF

V: TRBV20-1
CDR3: CRANTGNTEAFF

V: TRBV6-2/TRBV6-3
CDR3: CASTNSPETQYF

V: TRBV7-9
CDR3: CASSLVLAGSTFSTDTQYF

V: TRBV7-2
CDR3: CASSPYTGGHGYTF

V: TRBV12-3/TRBV12-4
CDR3: CASRPRLAGPDNEQFF

V: TRBV5-8
CDR3: CASSREPVEQYF

V: TRBV11-2
CDR3: CASSPTSGRGDTQYF

V: TRBV13
CDR3: CASSSGRGAKTYEQYF